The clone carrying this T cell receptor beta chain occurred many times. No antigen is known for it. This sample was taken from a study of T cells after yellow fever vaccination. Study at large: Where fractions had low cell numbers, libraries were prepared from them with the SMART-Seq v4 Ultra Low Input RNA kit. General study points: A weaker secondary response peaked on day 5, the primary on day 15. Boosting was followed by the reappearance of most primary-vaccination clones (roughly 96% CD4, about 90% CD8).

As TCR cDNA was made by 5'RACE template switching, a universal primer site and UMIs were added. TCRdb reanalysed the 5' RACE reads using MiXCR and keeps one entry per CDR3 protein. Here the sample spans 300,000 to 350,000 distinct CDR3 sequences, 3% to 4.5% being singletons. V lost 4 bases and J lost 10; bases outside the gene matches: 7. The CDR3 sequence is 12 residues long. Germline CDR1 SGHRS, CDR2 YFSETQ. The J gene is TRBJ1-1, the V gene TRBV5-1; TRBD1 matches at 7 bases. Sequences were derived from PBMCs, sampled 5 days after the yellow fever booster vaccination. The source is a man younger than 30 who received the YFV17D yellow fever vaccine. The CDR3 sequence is CASSADRVAAFF. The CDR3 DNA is TGCGCCAGCAGCGCTGACAGGGTAGCAGCTTTCTTT.